This T cell receptor beta chain was sequenced in a study of blood T cell repertoires in COVID-19. Only in-frame clones appear in the TCRdb table, and some are missing; sequencing was by immunoSEQ multiplex PCR. The table includes hundreds of thousands of clones, around 80% detected once. The CDR3 runs to 14 residues. Trimming left V 2 bases short and J 5 bases short, with 13 bases between. Germline-derived CDR1 and CDR2 are ENHRY and SYGVKD. Residents of under 25 US areas, aged about 18 to 100 years, made up the participants. Cohorts were based on clinical histories the participants reported. Exposed participants encountered a COVID-19 case during the 2 weeks preceding study entry.

The source is a man aged 40-49 years who had been exposed to COVID-19. Sequencing input: PBMCs or T cells enriched from blood (not recorded which). The rearrangement joins TRBV10-3 to TRBJ2-7; D gene uncertain. CDR3 amino acids: CAISETVLVDEQYF. The CDR3 coding sequence is TGTGCCATCAGTGAGACAGTCTTGGTGGACGAGCAGTACTTC.